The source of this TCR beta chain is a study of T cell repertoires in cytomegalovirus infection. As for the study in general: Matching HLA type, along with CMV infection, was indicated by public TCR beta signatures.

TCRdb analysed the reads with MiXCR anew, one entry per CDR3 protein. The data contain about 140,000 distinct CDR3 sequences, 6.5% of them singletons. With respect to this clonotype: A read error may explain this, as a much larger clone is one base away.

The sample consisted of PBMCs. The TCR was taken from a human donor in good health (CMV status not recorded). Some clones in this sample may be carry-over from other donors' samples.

CDR3 nucleotides: TGTACCACCTCTTCGGGGACCCAGTACTTC. Protein product: CTTSSGTQYF. The chain is built from TRBV28 and TRBJ2-5, with no clear D. Germline V gene sequence: CDR1 MDHEN, CDR2 SYDVKM. The CDR3 has 10 amino acids.